One and the same sample provided the 24 T cell receptor beta chains below, sequenced in a study of blood T cell repertoires in COVID-19. Some clones are missing from TCRdb's copy, which holds only in-frame ones; the method was immunoSEQ multiplex PCR. The sample consists of over 200,000 clones, about nine tenths of them appearing once. The specimen sequenced was PBMCs or T cells enriched from blood (not recorded which). The receptors originated from a human donor in a cohort exposed to, infected with or recovered from COVID-19 (not recorded which). The donor label of this sample is uncertain.

J is TRBJ1-5 and V is TRBV6-1, with D uncertain. Germline-derived CDR1 and CDR2 are MNHNS and SASEGT. The CDR3 extends over 13 amino acids. Trimming left V 3 bases short and J 6 bases short, with 9 bases between. Here the CDR3 reads CASSEREAQPQHF. The CDR3 bases are TGTGCCAGCAGTGAGCGGGAGGCTCAGCCCCAGCATTTT.

The V and J genes are TRBV6-2 or TRBV6-3 and TRBJ2-2; 12 bases agree with TRBD1. Trimming took 4 bases from V and 6 from J; bases not matched to a gene: 6. The CDR3 sequence is 16 residues long. Germline values: CDR1 MNHEY, CDR2 SVGEGT. CDR3 amino acids: CASSSAGTGGSGELFF. In DNA form, the CDR3 reads TGTGCCAGCAGTTCAGCCGGGACAGGGGGCTCCGGGGAGCTGTTTTTT.

The chain has TRBV7-9 and TRBJ2-1, with a tentative D call TRBD1 (8 bases). CDR1 and CDR2 (germline): SEHNR, FQNEAQ (reference sequence). There are 18 residues in the CDR3. V was trimmed by 5 bases and J by 1 base, leaving 21 bases between them. CDR3 sequence reads: CASSPQGASGISYNEQFF. The CDR3 DNA is TGTGCCAGCAGCCCCCAGGGGGCTAGCGGAATTTCCTACAATGAGCAGTTCTTC.

The V call is TRBV10-2, the J call TRBJ1-5; a weak D match, TRBD1 (6 bases). The CDR3 is 16 residues long. Germline CDR1 WSHSY, CDR2 SAAADI. Trimming cost V 5 bases and J 4 bases, with 18 bases left between them. CDR3 loop: CASSPDRPKRNQPQHF. CDR3 DNA: TGCGCCAGCAGTCCCGACAGGCCCAAACGAAATCAGCCCCAGCATTTT.

The V and J genes are TRBV7-3 and TRBJ2-3; the D is unclear. The CDR3 sequence is 13 residues long. Germline CDR1 and CDR2: SGHTA and FQGTGA. V was pared by 2 bases and J by 9 bases, with 12 bases between. Here the CDR3 DNA reads TGTGCCAGCAGCTTATCTACCAAAAGCACGCAGTATTTT. The encoded protein is CASSLSTKSTQYF.

V usage is TRBV1 and J usage is TRBJ2-3; TRBD1 is the table's D call and was not checked against the DNA. TRBV1 constitutes a pseudogene. CDR3 length: 15 amino acids. CDR3 in DNA: TGCACCAGCAAGAGGGGGCCCTATCTTACAGATACGCAGTATTTT. This codes for CTSKRGPYLTDTQYF.

The chain has TRBV4-1 and TRBJ2-5; TRBD2 matches 10 bases. The V gene end was trimmed by 1 base and the J gene end by 2 bases; junction bases not matched to a gene: 7. The germline V gene has CDR1 MGHRA and CDR2 YSYEKL. The CDR3 has 17 residues. CDR3 nucleotide sequence: TGCGCCAGCAGCCAAGCCGGGACTAGCGCGCCACAAGAGACCCAGTACTTC. Its translation is CASSQAGTSAPQETQYF.

V is TRBV5-1 and J is TRBJ2-3, with 7 bases that match TRBD1. CDR1 and CDR2 from the germline V gene are SGHRS and YFSETQ. Trimming removed 3 bases from V and 2 bases from J; junction bases left unmatched: 6. The CDR3 has 15 residues. CDR3 coding DNA: TGCGCCAGCAGCTCCGGACAGGAATTCACAGATACGCAGTATTTT. It is translated as CASSSGQEFTDTQYF.

The chain employs TRBV5-1 and TRBJ2-2, with 7 bases aligning to TRBD1. This CDR3 has 16 residues. Unmatched junction bases numbered 10, after V lost 3 bases and J lost 5 bases. Germline assignment: CDR1 SGHRS and CDR2 YFSETQ. The CDR3 DNA reads TGCGCCAGCAGCTCTCCACAGGGGACGAGGACCGGGGAGCTGTTTTTT. Amino acids: CASSSPQGTRTGELFF.

The rearrangement uses TRBV6-4 and TRBJ1-2; 7 bases align to TRBD1. V was clipped by 1 base and J by 6 bases; unmatched bases: 2. The length of the CDR3 is 13 residues. Germline V CDR1 and CDR2: MRHNA, SNTAGT. CDR3 in DNA: TGTGCCAGCAGTGACTTGCAGGGGGATGGCTACACCTTC. It encodes CASSDLQGDGYTF.

This chain connects TRBV5-1 to TRBJ2-3; D not certain. The V gene lost 7 bases and the J gene lost 4 bases, with 16 bases spanning the gap. CDR3 length: 14 residues. In germline, CDR1 is SGHRS, CDR2 YFSETQ. CDR3 sequence (DNA): TGCGCCAGCCAATATAGCAGTTTGGCAGATACGCAGTATTTT. This encodes CASQYSSLADTQYF. Drawing the rest from reference TRBV5-1 and TRBJ2-3, the complete variable domain is KAGVTQTPRYLIKTRGQQVTLSCSPISGHRSVSWYQQTPGQGLQFLFEYFSETQRNKGNFPGRFSGRQFSNSRSEMNVSTLELGDSALYLCASQYSSLADTQYFGPGTRLTVL.

This rearrangement joins TRBV5-1 to TRBJ1-1, with 9 positions matching TRBD1. The CDR3 is 14 residues long. Trimming removed 3 bases from V and 3 bases from J; junction bases left unmatched: 3. The germline gives CDR1 SGHRS, CDR2 YFSETQ. CDR3 sequence (DNA): TGCGCCAGCAGCTCGACAGGGGGTCACACTGAAGCTTTCTTT. Amino acid sequence: CASSSTGGHTEAFF.

The CDR3 here is CASSRYTTTYGYTF. In nucleotides, the CDR3 is TGCGCCAGCAGCCGGTACACTACAACCTATGGCTACACCTTC. The V call is TRBV4-1, the J call TRBJ1-2; no reliable D call. Trimming took off 4 bases at V and 4 bases at J, with 13 bases between the two ends. The CDR3 is 14 residues long. Germline assignment: CDR1 MGHRA and CDR2 YSYEKL.

This chain joins TRBV7-8 and TRBJ1-1, with D tentatively TRBD1 (5 bases). CDR1 is SGHVS, CDR2 FQNEAQ, per germline. The CDR3 spans 13 residues. V was trimmed by 0 bases and J by 8 bases, leaving 10 bases between them. CDR3 sequence reads: CASSLATGTEAFF. The CDR3 DNA is TGTGCCAGCAGCTTAGCTACAGGAACCGAAGCTTTCTTT.

V gene TRBV7-3 combines with J gene TRBJ2-2; 9 nucleotides agree with TRBD1. The CDR3 loop spans 15 amino acids. CDR1 and CDR2 (germline): SGHTA, FQGTGA. The trim removed 6 bases at V and 4 bases at J, leaving 6 bases unmatched. The CDR3: CASRPGQGVTGELFF. Here the CDR3 DNA reads TGTGCCAGCAGGCCGGGACAGGGTGTCACCGGGGAGCTGTTTTTT.

This chain uses TRBV5-1 with TRBJ1-2; 11 nucleotides line up with TRBD1. J gave up 6 bases and V 4 bases, and 2 bases lay outside the gene matches. The CDR3 has 13 residues. CDR1 is SGHRS, CDR2 YFSETQ, per germline. The CDR3: CASSRGQGDGYTF. The CDR3 bases are TGCGCCAGCAGCAGGGGACAGGGGGATGGCTACACCTTC.

The chain links TRBV2 to TRBJ1-2; 8 positions agree with TRBD1. With 4 bases clipped from V and 0 bases from J, the junction kept 10 bases outside the gene matches. This CDR3 has 17 residues. Germline V gene sequence: CDR1 SNHLY, CDR2 FYNNEI. The CDR3 here is CASSGYRGAFSNYGYTF. DNA for the CDR3: TGTGCCAGCAGTGGTTACAGGGGGGCGTTTTCTAACTATGGCTACACCTTC.

The rearrangement joins TRBV7-9 to TRBJ2-3; 9 bases fit TRBD2. CDR3 length: 16 amino acids. Germline V gene lookup returns CDR1 SEHNR and CDR2 FQNEAQ (reference sequence). The ends lost 2 bases at V and 2 bases at J; junction bases unmatched: 5. In DNA form, the CDR3 reads TGTGCCAGCAGCTTATCAAGCGGGGGGATCACAGATACGCAGTATTTT. Translation gives CASSLSSGGITDTQYF.

The chain has TRBV10-3 and TRBJ1-1; 7 nucleotides match TRBD1. Trimming removed 6 bases from V and 6 bases from J; junction bases left unmatched: 7. In germline, CDR1 is ENHRY, CDR2 SYGVKD. This CDR3 is built from 13 residues. CDR3 amino acids: CAIRGAGGSEAFF. The CDR3 DNA reads as TGTGCCATCAGGGGGGCAGGGGGATCTGAAGCTTTCTTT.

V and J are TRBV3-1 (or the pseudogene TRBV3-2) and TRBJ2-5, with 8 bases matching TRBD2. Trimming cost V 4 bases and J 3 bases; bases outside gene matches: 7. The CDR3 covers 15 residues. Germline CDR1 reads LGHDT; CDR2 reads YNNKEL (reference sequence). The CDR3 nucleotides read TGTGCCAGCAGCCCGGGAGGGCTAGGTGAAGAGACCCAGTACTTC. This encodes CASSPGGLGEETQYF.

This sequence joins TRBV5-1 and TRBJ2-5, with TRBD1 matching 9 bases. V lost 4 bases to trimming and J lost 4 bases; unmatched junction nucleotides: 8. The CDR3 has 15 amino acids. From germline, CDR1 is SGHRS and CDR2 YFSETQ. CDR3 sequence: CASSHGTGSGETQYF. The CDR3 region has the DNA TGCGCCAGCAGCCATGGGACAGGGAGTGGAGAGACCCAGTACTTC.

The chain has TRBV2 and TRBJ1-1; tentative D call: TRBD1 (6 bases). Per the germline V gene, CDR1 is SNHLY and CDR2 is FYNNEI. The ends were cut back, 6 bases at V and 5 bases at J, with 13 bases in the middle. CDR3 length equals 13 residues. The CDR3 region has the DNA TGTGCCAGCAGGACCGGACAGACTACTGAAGCTTTCTTT. Encoded protein: CASRTGQTTEAFF.

This rearrangement joins TRBV10-3 to TRBJ2-1; D gene unclear. The CDR3 contains 12 residues. Per the germline V gene, CDR1 is ENHRY and CDR2 is SYGVKD. V gave up 3 bases and J gave up 9 bases, with 9 bases separating them. Here the CDR3 reads CAISDVRSEQFF. The CDR3 DNA sequence: TGTGCCATCAGTGATGTACGTAGTGAGCAGTTCTTC.

This chain links TRBV5-5 with TRBJ1-5; D ambiguous. Between the trimmed V and J ends, which lost 4 bases and 7 bases, there was a span of 9 bases. The CDR3 runs to 12 residues. CDR1 and CDR2 (germline): SGHKS, YYEKEE (reference sequence). DNA for the CDR3: TGTGCCAGCAGCACGGGAGGCCAGCCCCAGCATTTT. Its translation: CASSTGGQPQHF.